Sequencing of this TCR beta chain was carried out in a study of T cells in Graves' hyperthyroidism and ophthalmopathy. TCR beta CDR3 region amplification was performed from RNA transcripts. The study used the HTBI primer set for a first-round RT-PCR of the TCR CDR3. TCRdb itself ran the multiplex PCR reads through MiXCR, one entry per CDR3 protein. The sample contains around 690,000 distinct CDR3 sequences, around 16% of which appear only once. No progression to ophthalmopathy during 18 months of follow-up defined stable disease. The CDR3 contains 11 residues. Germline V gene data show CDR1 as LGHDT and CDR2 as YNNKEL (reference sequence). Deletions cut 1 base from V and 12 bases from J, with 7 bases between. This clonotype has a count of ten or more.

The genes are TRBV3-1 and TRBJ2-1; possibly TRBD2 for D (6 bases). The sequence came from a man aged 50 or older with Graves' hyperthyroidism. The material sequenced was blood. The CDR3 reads CASSQVGGQFF. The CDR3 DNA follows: TGTGCCAGCAGCCAAGTCGGGGGGCAGTTCTTC.